These T cell receptor beta chains were read from a single sample in a study of cytomegalovirus exposure and HLA in healthy donors. The table came from immunoSEQ multiplex PCR; TCRdb's copy has only in-frame clones and leaves some out. Counted here are roughly 170,000 clones, approximately 78% occurring once; the ten biggest clones make up 0.75% to 0.9%. Sequencing was done on a sample of PBMCs. These TCRs come from a young woman in good health and CMV-seronegative. Both conserved end residues are trimmed from each CDR3. D genes are given only for firm matches. Where a row states a size, it is once, few, many or the class of an expanded clone; other rows omit it.

v_gene,d_gene,len,abundance,CDR3aa
TRBV7-9,.,10,.,ASSSFADTQY
TRBV7-3,.,13,.,ASSGHVSVANVLT
TRBV21-1,.,15,once,ASSVSHRGPSNYGYT
TRBV5-8,.,11,few,ASSWDIQGPQH
TRBV9,TRBD2,14,.,ASSVRSGNSYNEQF
TRBV6-5,TRBD2,11,.,ASASGSADTQY
TRBV9,TRBD2,16,.,ASSVALTSGRDYNEQF
TRBV5-1,TRBD2,12,.,ASRGEGTRNEQF
TRBV7-8,.,13,.,ASSLGTRSSYEQY
TRBV5-8,TRBD2,16,once,ASSFFRGLAIRSYEQY
TRBV27,.,13,.,ASSFLGASTDTQY
TRBV7-2,TRBD2,15,once,ASSPGLAGDVMETQY
TRBV6-6,.,11,few,ASSYLLTYEQY
TRBV7-9,TRBD2,13,.,ASSQGGLAHNEQF
TRBV10-3,.,12,.,AISAGTSNYGYT
TRBV28,.,11,.,ASSLSAQGGYT
TRBV29-1,.,14,few,SVITRPGQMKPEAF
TRBV27,TRBD2,11,.,ASRTSGSYEQY
TRBV6-1,.,13,.,ASSEVVAEAYEQY
TRBV11-2,TRBD2,16,.,ASSSPRRLAGGYNEQF
TRBV6-5,.,13,.,ASSYSGVTGDEQY
TRBV18,.,17,few,ASSLYRRSSGLNTDTQY
TRBV7-9,.,12,.,ASRTANMNTEAF
TRBV7-8,.,10,.,ASSFLSNEQF
TRBV5-4,TRBD2,14,.,ASSSQWTSGGNEQF
TRBV18,TRBD2,9,.,ASSAGREGY
TRBV4-2,.,13,.,ASSHPGGVNGEQY
TRBV6-1,.,13,few,ASRAGRGENTEAF
TRBV30,TRBD2,13,few,AWSPGVAGIYEQY
TRBV7-8,TRBD1,12,.,ASSPVTGGIEAF
TRBV28,TRBD2,14,.,ASSLTSSGRANIQY
TRBV5-4,TRBD2,13,.,ASSLSGSPYNEQF
TRBV29-1,TRBD2,14,few,SVVRGIDSSTDTQY
TRBV27,.,11,.,ASSRDFQETQY
TRBV5-1,.,16,.,ASSLVLSGLTGQVQQF
TRBV28,TRBD2,12,.,ASSMTSSSFEQY
TRBV11-2,TRBD2,11,.,ASGTSGRYEQY
TRBV10-1,TRBD1,12,.,ASRSGTGNNEQF
TRBV5-6,.,12,.,ASSLGGQTYEQY
TRBV10-3,TRBD1,10,.,ATGTGGNTIY
TRBV18,.,12,.,ASSPPVQGSGYT
TRBV4-2,TRBD1,14,.,ASSQEGQILYNEQF
TRBV27,TRBD1,14,.,ASRRTGNGGTDTQY
TRBV7-2,.,13,.,ASSFVTTTNYGYT
TRBV19,TRBD2,15,.,ASSPTAGGRGNGEQY
TRBV5-6,TRBD1,17,.,ASSTLNPTGGFRDTEAF
TRBV4-3,.,14,.,ASSQEHRGGANVLT
TRBV5-6,TRBD1,16,.,ASSPEYAGTGGRNGYT
TRBV28,TRBD2,13,.,ASSLIVSGSYEQY